These T cell receptor beta chains were read from a single sample in a study of beta chain features in type 1 diabetes. Libraries were prepared by immunoSEQ multiplex PCR; TCRdb keeps only in-frame clonotypes and omits some of them. The sample lists roughly 450,000 clones, approximately 10% occurring once. The sample consisted of naive CD4+ T cells from blood. These receptors were collected from a woman aged 18-30 years in good health. The CDR3 runs from the conserved cysteine through the conserved F or W. Each record gives: J gene, V gene, clone size, D gene, CDR3 DNA, CDR3 protein. D genes are given only for firm matches. Clone sizes are given selectively: once, few, many, or a class where the clone is expanded.

>TRBJ1-4|TRBV7-9|few|TRBD1
TGTGCCAGCAGCTCAGAAAGGGACAGGGTTGAATTT
CASSSERDRVEF
>TRBJ1-1|TRBV7-3|few|-
TGTGCCAGCAGCTTAAAAGGACAGACTGAAGCTTTCTTT
CASSLKGQTEAFF
>TRBJ2-3|TRBV12-5|-|TRBD1
TGTGCTAGTGGTCCGGGACAGAGTAGCACAGATACGCAGTATTTT
CASGPGQSSTDTQYF
>TRBJ2-4|TRBV13|few|TRBD1
TGTGCCAGCAGCGACAAGAAAAAACAGGGGGCGGGCCAGTACTTC
CASSDKKKQGAGQYF
>TRBJ1-2|TRBV9|few|-
TGTGCCAGCAGCCTCGGCGGGTTGTCTAACTATGGCTACACCTTC
CASSLGGLSNYGYTF
>TRBJ2-1|TRBV9|-|-
TGTGCCAGCAGCACTAGGGGAGGAGCCTCCTCCCACAATGAGCAGTTCTTC
CASSTRGGASSHNEQFF
>TRBJ1-2|TRBV9|-|-
TGTGCCAGCAGCAAAACAGGGAACTATGGCTACACCTTC
CASSKTGNYGYTF
>TRBJ2-1|TRBV29-1|few|-
TGCAGCGTTGGGGTCTTGGCGGCCCTACCGAATGAGCAGTTCTTC
CSVGVLAALPNEQFF
>TRBJ2-1|TRBV7-3|few|-
TGTGCCAGCAGCTTATTTCAGGGTAATGAGCAGTTCTTC
CASSLFQGNEQFF
>TRBJ2-1|TRBV28|-|-
TGTGCCAGCAGTCCAGGGTACGAGCAGTTCTTC
CASSPGYEQFF
>TRBJ1-5|TRBV5-6|-|-
-
CASTRFGPGSNQPQHF
>TRBJ2-2|TRBV12-5|-|-
TGTGCTAGTGGTCACCTCACCGGGGAGCTGTTTTTT
CASGHLTGELFF
>TRBJ2-3|TRBV5-1|few|TRBD2
TGCGCCAGCAGCCCTGGACTAGTTCAAGCAGATACGCAGTATTTT
CASSPGLVQADTQYF
>TRBJ2-3|TRBV28|few|TRBD1
TGTGCCAGCAGCACGGGACAGGGCACAGATACGCAGTATTTT
CASSTGQGTDTQYF
>TRBJ1-1|TRBV2|few|TRBD1
TGTGCCAGCACCCCACAGGGGATAAACACTGAAGCTTTCTTT
CASTPQGINTEAFF
>TRBJ2-4|TRBV7-2|few|-
TGTGCCAGCAGCTTCACCCCACCGACACTAGCCAAAAACATTCAGTACTTC
CASSFTPPTLAKNIQYF
>TRBJ2-7|TRBV9|-|TRBD2
TGTGCCAGCAGCGGAGAGTCCGGGAGGGAAAACGAGCAGTACTTC
CASSGESGRENEQYF
>TRBJ2-3|TRBV9|few|-
TGTGCCAGCAGCGTGAGGGGGACAATGGGTGAGGTGAGAGCGCAGTATTTT
CASSVRGTMGEVRAQYF
>TRBJ2-2|TRBV25-1|-|-
TGTGCCAGCAGGATATACACCGGGGAGCTGTTTTTT
CASRIYTGELFF
>TRBJ1-1|TRBV20-1|-|-
TGCAGTGCTAGATTCGGGCTTGAAGCTTTCTTT
CSARFGLEAFF
>TRBJ2-3|TRBV4-1|-|-
TGCGCCAGCAGCCAAGATTTTCGGGGGAGAGGCACAGATACGCAGTATTTT
CASSQDFRGRGTDTQYF
>TRBJ2-7|TRBV10-3|few|TRBD2
TGTGCCACCGGGGGACTAGAATACGAGCAGTACTTC
CATGGLEYEQYF
>TRBJ2-6|TRBV14|-|-
TGTGCCAGCAGCCGAGACCACTCTGGGGCCAACGTCCTGACTTTC
CASSRDHSGANVLTF
>TRBJ1-4|TRBV4-2|-|-
TGTGCCAGCAGGAGTACGAACCGCGGAGCGGAAAAACTGTTTTTT
CASRSTNRGAEKLFF
>TRBJ2-1|TRBV4-3|few|TRBD2
TGCGCCAGCAGCCACCTTAGCGGGAGACGCTACAATGAGCAGTTCTTC
CASSHLSGRRYNEQFF
>TRBJ2-7|TRBV23-1|-|-
TGCGCCAGCGCATCCCCGGCACAGATTATCTACGAGCAGTACTTC
CASASPAQIIYEQYF